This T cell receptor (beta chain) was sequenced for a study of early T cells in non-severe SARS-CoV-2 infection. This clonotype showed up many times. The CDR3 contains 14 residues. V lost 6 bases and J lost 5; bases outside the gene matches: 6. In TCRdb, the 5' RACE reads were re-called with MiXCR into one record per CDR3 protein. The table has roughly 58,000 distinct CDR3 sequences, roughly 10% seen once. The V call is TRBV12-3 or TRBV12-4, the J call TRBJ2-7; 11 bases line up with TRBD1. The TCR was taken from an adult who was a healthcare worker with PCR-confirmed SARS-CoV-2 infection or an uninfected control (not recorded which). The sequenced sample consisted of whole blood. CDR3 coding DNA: TGTGCCAGCAGACTAGGACAGGGGGCGGACGAGCAGTACTTC. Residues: CASRLGQGADEQYF.